One sample yielded the 21 T cell receptor beta chains listed below, sequenced in a study of blood T cell repertoires in COVID-19. Some clones are missing from TCRdb's copy, which holds only in-frame ones; the method was immunoSEQ multiplex PCR. The sample lists 310,000 or so clones, about 88% occurring once. Sequences were obtained from peripheral blood. The receptor source for this set is a woman aged 30 to 39 with COVID-19, enrolled during active disease.

This CDR3 is CASSDGTGSTGELFF. The CDR3 DNA reads as TGTGCCAGCAGTGACGGGACAGGGAGCACCGGGGAGCTGTTTTTT. The rearrangement uses TRBV25-1 and TRBJ2-2; 9 positions match TRBD1. The CDR3 totals 15 residues. The V segment lost 3 bases and the J segment 4 bases; nucleotides outside the gene matches: 3. Germline V gives CDR1 MGHDK, CDR2 SYGVNS.

This sequence joins TRBV29-1 and TRBJ2-2, with D tentatively TRBD2 (7 bases). Trimming shortened V by 6 bases and J by 2 bases, and 19 bases separated the two germline ends. CDR1 is SQVTM, CDR2 ANQGSEA, per germline. The CDR3 contains 16 residues. DNA for the CDR3: TGCAGCGTCCGGGGACTACCGGGACACAACACCGGGGAGCTGTTTTTT. This codes for CSVRGLPGHNTGELFF.

This clone was recorded only once. The chain carries TRBV30 and TRBJ2-3, with 8 bases identical to TRBD2. The V gene end was trimmed by 3 bases and the J gene end by 6 bases; junction bases not matched to a gene: 11. The CDR3 contains 15 residues. The V gene's germline CDR1 is GTSNPN and CDR2 SVGIG (reference sequence). The CDR3 bases are TGTGCCTGGAGATCCGGACTAGCAGGATCGGATACGCAGTATTTT. The encoded protein is CAWRSGLAGSDTQYF. The full variable domain, its missing parts supplied by reference TRBV30 and TRBJ2-3, is SQTIHQWPATLVQPVGSPLSLECTVEGTSNPNLYWYRQAAGRGLQLLFYSVGIGQISSEVPQNLSASRPQDRQFILSSKKLLLSDSGFYLCAWRSGLAGSDTQYFGPGTRLTVL.

V usage is TRBV15 and J usage is TRBJ2-7, with D perhaps matching TRBD2 (5 bases). Germline V CDR1 and CDR2: LNHNV, YYDKDF (reference sequence). The V gene lost 1 base and the J gene lost 3 bases, with 7 bases spanning the gap. The CDR3 totals 13 residues. CDR3 region: CATSRGGFYEQYF. The CDR3 coding sequence is TGTGCCACCAGCAGAGGCGGGTTCTACGAGCAGTACTTC.

The gene calls are TRBV15 and TRBJ1-5, with 12 bases aligning to TRBD1. This CDR3 has 15 amino acids. The V gene's germline CDR1 is LNHNV and CDR2 YYDKDF (reference sequence). The trim removed 5 bases at V and 5 bases at J, leaving 4 bases unmatched. As DNA, the CDR3 is TGTGCCACCAGCCGGGACAGGGGGCCCCATCAGCCCCAGCATTTT. Encoded protein: CATSRDRGPHQPQHF.

This clone was seen just once. The rearrangement uses TRBV6-2 or TRBV6-3 and TRBJ2-4, with a possible D match to TRBD1 (5 bases). Germline CDR1 MNHEY, CDR2 SVGEGT. Trimming pared 5 bases from V and 6 bases from J, leaving 11 bases between. This CDR3 has 13 amino acids. The CDR3 region is CASSPGWGNIQYF. DNA for the CDR3: TGTGCCAGCAGTCCAGGGTGGGGAAACATTCAGTACTTC.

This chain links TRBV4-2 with TRBJ2-7, with D tentatively TRBD2 (5 bases). The CDR3 contains 14 residues. Trimming took 5 bases from V and 2 from J, leaving 13 bases between them. Looked up from germline, CDR1 is LGHNA and CDR2 is YNFKEQ. The DNA of the CDR3 is TGTGCCAGCAGCTATGAGGGATCTCCCTACGAGCAGTACTTC. This sequence encodes CASSYEGSPYEQYF.

The CDR3 nucleotides read TGTGCCAGCAGTTACTCGGGCGGGATACACTATGGCTACACCTTC. This codes for CASSYSGGIHYGYTF. J is TRBJ1-2 and V is TRBV6-5; D is uncertain. The germline V gene encodes CDR1 MNHEY and CDR2 SVGAGI. The V and J ends lost 0 bases and 3 bases respectively, with 11 bases between them. CDR3 size: 15 residues.

This clone was seen a handful of times. The V gene is TRBV5-1, the J gene TRBJ1-4; possible D gene TRBD1, 6 bases. The CDR3 sequence is 15 residues long. The V gene lost 0 bases and the J gene lost 7 bases, with 13 bases spanning the gap. Germline V gives CDR1 SGHRS, CDR2 YFSETQ. CDR3 protein: CASSLGVQGREKLFF. For the CDR3, the DNA is TGCGCCAGCAGCTTGGGTGTACAGGGACGTGAAAAACTGTTTTTT.

This chain joins TRBV29-1 and TRBJ2-1; 15 positions match TRBD2. Germline CDR1 SQVTM, CDR2 ANQGSEA. V lost 0 bases, J lost 6 bases, and 9 bases stayed unmatched. CDR3 length equals 18 residues. The CDR3: CSVEDKRTSGRAVNEQFF. CDR3 DNA: TGCAGCGTTGAAGATAAAAGGACTAGCGGGAGGGCCGTCAATGAGCAGTTCTTC.

This clone has a single count. This chain uses TRBV6-5 with TRBJ2-7, with D unresolved. There are 12 residues in the CDR3. Between the trimmed V and J ends, which lost 4 bases and 3 bases, there was a span of 7 bases. Germline V gene data show CDR1 as MNHEY and CDR2 as SVGAGI. This chain's CDR3 is CASSFTHYEQYF. In DNA form, the CDR3 reads TGTGCCAGCAGTTTTACACACTACGAGCAGTACTTC.

The rearrangement links TRBV27 to TRBJ2-7; no reliable D call. CDR3 length: 14 residues. Trimming took 7 bases from V and 3 from J, leaving 16 bases between them. The germline CDR1 and CDR2 sequences are MNHEY and SMNVEV (reference sequence). The CDR3 bases are TGTGCCAGCAAGCCCCTAGATGGCTACTACGAGCAGTACTTC. Encoded protein: CASKPLDGYYEQYF.

The V gene is TRBV19, the J gene TRBJ1-5, with D possibly being TRBD1 (5 bases). The CDR3 loop spans 16 amino acids. Germline V CDR1 and CDR2: LNHDA, SQIVND (reference sequence). With 4 bases removed from V and 7 bases from J, the gap between germline ends came to 20 bases. The CDR3 region is CASSTTGDAFSQPQHF. The CDR3 coding sequence is TGTGCCAGTAGTACTACGGGGGACGCCTTTAGCCAGCCCCAGCATTTT.

The chain joins TRBV6-1 to TRBJ1-2; maybe TRBD1 (6 bases). CDR3 length equals 15 residues. V lost 0 bases to trimming and J lost 4 bases, with 12 bases between them. CDR1 is MNHNS, CDR2 SASEGT, per germline. CDR3 protein: CASSEAHRQVYGYTF. DNA for the CDR3: TGTGCCAGCAGTGAAGCGCATAGACAGGTCTATGGCTACACCTTC.

The genes are TRBV2 and TRBJ2-1, with TRBD2 matching over 12 bases. CDR3 length: 15 amino acids. Germline loops: CDR1 SNHLY, CDR2 FYNNEI. Unmatched junction bases numbered 3, after V lost 8 bases and J lost 1 base. The CDR3 coding sequence is TGTGCCAGCCGGCTAGCGGGAGGGTCCTACAATGAGCAGTTCTTC. This encodes CASRLAGGSYNEQFF.

The V call is TRBV6-2 or TRBV6-3, the J call TRBJ1-2; TRBD1 is a possible D gene (6 bases). Germline CDR1 reads MNHEY; CDR2 reads SVGEGT. The CDR3 spans 12 residues. V was trimmed by 0 bases and J by 8 bases, leaving 7 bases between them. The CDR3 loop reads CASSYSTGGYTF. Written as DNA, the CDR3 is TGTGCCAGCAGTTACTCCACAGGGGGCTACACCTTC.

This clone was found a few times. The chain has TRBV6-6 and TRBJ1-1, with D perhaps TRBD1 (6 bases). Germline-derived CDR1 and CDR2 are MNHNY and SVGAGI (reference sequence). V was trimmed by 8 bases and J by 1 base, leaving 11 bases between them. The CDR3 is 13 residues long. The CDR3 DNA reads TGTGCCAGCGGGGGGGCGAGGAACACTGAAGCTTTCTTT. Its translation: CASGGARNTEAFF.

This chain joins TRBV2 and TRBJ1-1; tentative D call: TRBD1 (6 bases). Germline values: CDR1 SNHLY, CDR2 FYNNEI. The CDR3 loop spans 14 amino acids. V lost 6 bases to trimming and J lost 1 base, with 12 bases between them. The CDR3 DNA follows: TGTGCCAGCAGGGCTAGGACAGCGAACACTGAAGCTTTCTTT. It is translated as CASRARTANTEAFF.

This chain joins TRBV4-1 and TRBJ1-2; 12 bases map to TRBD1. Germline values: CDR1 MGHRA, CDR2 YSYEKL. Unmatched junction bases numbered 13, after V lost 0 bases and J lost 8 bases. This CDR3 region has 18 residues. The CDR3 nucleotides are TGCGCCAGCAGCCAAGATGGTCTCCAGGGACAGGGGGCGAGAGGCTACACCTTC. Translated: CASSQDGLQGQGARGYTF.

This clone was seen many times. The chain links TRBV6-1 to TRBJ2-3; 14 positions agree with TRBD2. Germline-derived CDR1 and CDR2 are MNHNS and SASEGT. The CDR3 contains 16 residues. V lost 0 bases, J lost 10 bases, and 6 bases stayed unmatched. The CDR3 sequence is CASSEAGTSGSNAQYF. The CDR3 nucleotides read TGTGCCAGCAGTGAAGCTGGGACTAGCGGGAGTAACGCGCAGTATTTT.

This rearrangement joins TRBV6-2 or TRBV6-3 to TRBJ2-7; TRBD2 aligns across 10 bases. Germline assignment: CDR1 MNHEY and CDR2 SVGEGT. The CDR3 has 17 amino acids. With 0 bases clipped from V and 3 bases from J, the junction kept 8 bases outside the gene matches. The CDR3 sequence: CASSYSPLAGSFYEQYF. The CDR3 DNA reads TGTGCCAGCAGTTACTCCCCACTAGCGGGGTCCTTCTACGAGCAGTACTTC.